Listed below are T cell receptor beta chains from one sample, sequenced in a study of blood T cells in healthy people across ages. TCRdb re-called the 5' RACE reads with MiXCR, one entry per CDR3 protein. Among roughly 700,000 distinct CDR3 sequences listed, around 49% were seen once. The specimen was blood. The receptors here all came from a woman in her sixties or seventies in good health. CDR3s include the opening cysteine and the closing phenylalanine or tryptophan. The D gene is left open where the match is weak. Clone size appears in some rows only: once, few, many, or a class for an expanded clone.

abundance: .; v_gene: TRBV28; d_gene: TRBD2; j_gene: TRBJ2-7; CDR3nt: TGTGCCAGCAGTTTAGTCCTAGCGGGAGGGCCAGTCGAGCAGTACTTC; CDR3aa: CASSLVLAGGPVEQYF
abundance: .; v_gene: TRBV11-2; d_gene: .; j_gene: TRBJ2-1; CDR3nt: TGTGCCAGCAGCTTAGTTCAGGGGTCTTGGGGCAATGAGCAGTTCTTC; CDR3aa: CASSLVQGSWGNEQFF
abundance: .; v_gene: TRBV20-1; d_gene: .; j_gene: TRBJ2-7; CDR3nt: TGCAGTGCTAGAGATTGGGGTGGATCGAGCTCCTACGAGCAGTACTTC; CDR3aa: CSARDWGGSSSYEQYF
abundance: .; v_gene: TRBV29-1; d_gene: .; j_gene: TRBJ2-4; CDR3nt: TGCAGCGTTGGTGAGGGTGGCATTCAGTACTTC; CDR3aa: CSVGEGGIQYF
abundance: .; v_gene: TRBV10-3; d_gene: .; j_gene: TRBJ2-2; CDR3nt: TGTGCCATCAAAGAAGGGGCGGCCGGGGAGCTGTTTTTT; CDR3aa: CAIKEGAAGELFF
abundance: .; v_gene: TRBV6-1; d_gene: TRBD1; j_gene: TRBJ2-3; CDR3nt: TGTGCCAGCAGAGGACAGGGAAACACAGATACGCAGTATTTT; CDR3aa: CASRGQGNTDTQYF
abundance: .; v_gene: TRBV6-5; d_gene: .; j_gene: TRBJ2-1; CDR3nt: TGTGCCAGCAGTTACACCGGGAGCGGTATTGAGCAGTTCTTC; CDR3aa: CASSYTGSGIEQFF
abundance: .; v_gene: TRBV7-2; d_gene: .; j_gene: TRBJ1-5; CDR3nt: TGTGCCAGCAGCTTACAATCTGGGGGTAGGGGGCCCCAGCATTTT; CDR3aa: CASSLQSGGRGPQHF
abundance: few; v_gene: TRBV27; d_gene: .; j_gene: TRBJ2-7; CDR3nt: TGTGCCAGCAGTTCCCGGTTGAGCGAGCAGTACTTC; CDR3aa: CASSSRLSEQYF
abundance: few; v_gene: TRBV29-1; d_gene: .; j_gene: TRBJ2-4; CDR3nt: TGCAGCGTTGTTAACCGGGCCAAAAACATTCAGTACTTC; CDR3aa: CSVVNRAKNIQYF
abundance: once; v_gene: TRBV11-2; d_gene: .; j_gene: TRBJ2-1; CDR3nt: TGTGCCAGCAGCTTCCGTTCCGCGGCGGCGCAGTTCTTC; CDR3aa: CASSFRSAAAQFF
abundance: .; v_gene: TRBV7-2; d_gene: .; j_gene: TRBJ2-3; CDR3nt: TGTGCCAGCAGCTTAGTCTTCAGAAGCACAGATACGCAGTATTTT; CDR3aa: CASSLVFRSTDTQYF
abundance: .; v_gene: TRBV15; d_gene: .; j_gene: TRBJ1-2; CDR3nt: TGTGCCACCAGCAGAGATCTGAAGGCCCCCCACACCTTC; CDR3aa: CATSRDLKAPHTF
abundance: .; v_gene: TRBV20-1; d_gene: TRBD1; j_gene: TRBJ1-6; CDR3nt: TGCAGTGGACCCACCGGGACAGGGAATTCACCCCTCCACTTT; CDR3aa: CSGPTGTGNSPLHF
abundance: .; v_gene: TRBV12-3/TRBV12-4; d_gene: .; j_gene: TRBJ2-3; CDR3nt: TGTGCCAGCACCCCGGCAGCGCGCACAGATACGCAGTATTTT; CDR3aa: CASTPAARTDTQYF
abundance: .; v_gene: TRBV6-6; d_gene: TRBD1; j_gene: TRBJ1-1; CDR3nt: TGTGCCAGCAGTTACTCGGGACAGCCGAGGAACACTGAAGCTTTCTTT; CDR3aa: CASSYSGQPRNTEAFF
abundance: .; v_gene: TRBV28; d_gene: TRBD1; j_gene: TRBJ1-2; CDR3nt: TGTGCCAGCAGTACCACAGGGGGCGCAAGTGGCTACACCTTC; CDR3aa: CASSTTGGASGYTF
abundance: .; v_gene: TRBV28; d_gene: .; j_gene: TRBJ2-3; CDR3nt: TGTGCCAGCAGGCTACCGGGGCCTAGCACAGATACGCAGTATTTT; CDR3aa: CASRLPGPSTDTQYF
abundance: few; v_gene: TRBV29-1; d_gene: .; j_gene: TRBJ2-3; CDR3nt: TGCAGCTCCGAGATAGCGGCCACAGATACGCAGTATTTT; CDR3aa: CSSEIAATDTQYF
abundance: .; v_gene: TRBV7-3; d_gene: .; j_gene: TRBJ2-7; CDR3nt: TGTGCCAGCAGCCCCAGGGGGGGCAGCGATCTCGAGCAGTACTTC; CDR3aa: CASSPRGGSDLEQYF
abundance: .; v_gene: TRBV20-1; d_gene: TRBD2; j_gene: TRBJ2-3; CDR3nt: TGCAGTGCTAGACAGGTTGGGGACTACACAGATACGCAGTATTTT; CDR3aa: CSARQVGDYTDTQYF
abundance: .; v_gene: TRBV4-1; d_gene: .; j_gene: TRBJ2-3; CDR3nt: TGCGCCAGCAGACTGGACTCCCACACCACAGATACGCAGTATTTT; CDR3aa: CASRLDSHTTDTQYF
abundance: .; v_gene: TRBV4-2; d_gene: TRBD2; j_gene: TRBJ2-7; CDR3nt: TGTGCCAGCAGCCACCAACTAGCGGAGTACGAGCAGTACTTC; CDR3aa: CASSHQLAEYEQYF
abundance: .; v_gene: TRBV27; d_gene: TRBD2; j_gene: TRBJ2-1; CDR3nt: TGTGCCAGCAGTTTAATCAGCGGGAGGATGTCTCAGGACTTTAATGAGCAGTTCTTC; CDR3aa: CASSLISGRMSQDFNEQFF
abundance: .; v_gene: TRBV28; d_gene: TRBD1; j_gene: TRBJ2-5; CDR3nt: TGTGCCAGCAGTTCAGGAGACAGGGGAGGCGAGACCCAGTACTTC; CDR3aa: CASSSGDRGGETQYF
abundance: .; v_gene: TRBV4-3; d_gene: TRBD1; j_gene: TRBJ1-2; CDR3nt: TGCGCCAGCAGCCAAGAAGGGGGAACGGCAGGGGGCCTCTATGGCTACACCTTC; CDR3aa: CASSQEGGTAGGLYGYTF
abundance: .; v_gene: TRBV20-1; d_gene: .; j_gene: TRBJ2-5; CDR3nt: TGCAGTGCTAGAGAATTTACGGGGGAAGAGACCCAGTACTTC; CDR3aa: CSAREFTGEETQYF
abundance: few; v_gene: TRBV7-2; d_gene: TRBD1; j_gene: TRBJ2-1; CDR3nt: TGTGCCAGCAGCTTAGTTCAATGGACAGGGCCTGAGCAGTTCTTC; CDR3aa: CASSLVQWTGPEQFF
abundance: .; v_gene: TRBV4-1; d_gene: .; j_gene: TRBJ2-1; CDR3nt: TGCGCCAGCAGCCAAGAGGGGGGTAGGGAGCAGTTCTTC; CDR3aa: CASSQEGGREQFF
abundance: .; v_gene: TRBV12-3/TRBV12-4; d_gene: .; j_gene: TRBJ1-1; CDR3nt: TGTGCCAGTTCATCCCGGGTGGAGTCTGAAGCTTTCTTT; CDR3aa: CASSSRVESEAFF
abundance: .; v_gene: TRBV5-1; d_gene: TRBD1; j_gene: TRBJ2-3; CDR3nt: TGCGCCAGCAGCTGGGGACAGGGTGGAGCAGATACGCAGTATTTT; CDR3aa: CASSWGQGGADTQYF
abundance: .; v_gene: TRBV4-1; d_gene: .; j_gene: TRBJ2-5; CDR3nt: TGCGCCAGCAGCCAGGGCAGGGGCTTTCAAGAGACCCAGTACTTC; CDR3aa: CASSQGRGFQETQYF
abundance: many; v_gene: TRBV7-2; d_gene: .; j_gene: TRBJ2-3; CDR3nt: TGTGCCAGCAGCTTCGGCGGGACCACACGCACAGATACGCAGTATTTT; CDR3aa: CASSFGGTTRTDTQYF
abundance: few; v_gene: TRBV20-1; d_gene: TRBD1; j_gene: TRBJ1-1; CDR3nt: TGCAGTGCCGACAGGGAGAACACTGAAGCTTTCTTT; CDR3aa: CSADRENTEAFF
abundance: few; v_gene: TRBV27; d_gene: TRBD2; j_gene: TRBJ2-7; CDR3nt: TGTGCCAGCAGTTTCTTTCTAGCGGGAGGAAACGAGCAGTACTTC; CDR3aa: CASSFFLAGGNEQYF
abundance: .; v_gene: TRBV2; d_gene: .; j_gene: TRBJ1-2; CDR3nt: TGTGCCAGCAGTCTCCACAATACAGGTCTTGGCTACACCTTC; CDR3aa: CASSLHNTGLGYTF
abundance: .; v_gene: TRBV9; d_gene: TRBD1; j_gene: TRBJ1-6; CDR3nt: TGTGCCAGCAGCGGTACAGGGGGGATGAATTCACCCCTCCACTTT; CDR3aa: CASSGTGGMNSPLHF
abundance: .; v_gene: TRBV28; d_gene: .; j_gene: TRBJ1-5; CDR3nt: TGTGCCAGCAGTTCCACAGGGCTTAATCAGCCCCAGCATTTT; CDR3aa: CASSSTGLNQPQHF
abundance: .; v_gene: TRBV27; d_gene: .; j_gene: TRBJ2-1; CDR3nt: TGTGCCAGCAGTATGGGGACGGCAGTAAATGAGCAGTTCTTC; CDR3aa: CASSMGTAVNEQFF
abundance: .; v_gene: TRBV9; d_gene: .; j_gene: TRBJ1-4; CDR3nt: TGTGCCAGCAGCCTTGGGGAGAGGGGAGGAAAACTGTTTTTT; CDR3aa: CASSLGERGGKLFF
abundance: .; v_gene: TRBV15; d_gene: .; j_gene: TRBJ2-3; CDR3nt: TGTGCCACCAGCTGCGGGCGCACAGATACGCAGTATTTT; CDR3aa: CATSCGRTDTQYF
abundance: few; v_gene: TRBV10-3; d_gene: .; j_gene: TRBJ2-1; CDR3nt: TGTGCCATCAAGACAGGGAGGGATGAGCAGTTCTTC; CDR3aa: CAIKTGRDEQFF
abundance: .; v_gene: TRBV7-2; d_gene: .; j_gene: TRBJ2-1; CDR3nt: TGTGCCAGCAGCTTAGGTGCAGGGTTTCCCTACAATGAGCAGTTCTTC; CDR3aa: CASSLGAGFPYNEQFF
abundance: few; v_gene: TRBV12-3/TRBV12-4; d_gene: .; j_gene: TRBJ2-7; CDR3nt: TGTGCCAGCGGGGCCTGGGACTCCTACGAGCAGTACTTC; CDR3aa: CASGAWDSYEQYF